This T cell receptor (beta chain) came from a study of blood T cell repertoires in COVID-19. Study as a whole: Samples of COVID-19 (acute and convalescent) were obtained from the United States, Italy and Spain. The analysed material was cDNA or gDNA that came from T cells, B-cell-depleted T cells, or PBMCs.

Authors' processing steps: Amplified reference gene primers provided the basis for estimating nucleated cell counts. TCRdb's copy holds only in-frame clones and misses some; the assay was immunoSEQ multiplex PCR. V and J calls plus clone size are reproduced from that table; the DNA served to infer D and trimming. Of approximately 180,000 clones listed, 70% to 90% are singletons. This clone came up a few times. Germline V gene sequence: CDR1 MGHRA, CDR2 YSYEKL. V was shortened by 0 bases and J by 3 bases, with 5 bases between the two germline ends. This CDR3 contains 13 residues. Sequences were obtained from peripheral blood. J is TRBJ1-2 and V is TRBV4-1, with D tentatively TRBD1 (5 bases). The receptor was derived from a human donor with active or convalescent COVID-19. The donor label of this sample is uncertain. CDR3 in amino acids: CASSQDRDYGYTF. In nucleotides, the CDR3 is TGCGCCAGCAGCCAAGACAGGGACTATGGCTACACCTTC.